A few counts support the clone carrying this TCR beta chain. Its antigen remains unidentified. This record belongs to a study of identical twins. The V and J ends lost 1 base and 4 bases respectively, with 12 bases between them. The CDR3 totals 14 residues. In germline, CDR1 is SGHRS, CDR2 YFSETQ. Findings of the study overall: The presence of invariant MAIT and iNKT cells could partly confound analyses of zero-insertion sequences. Without tracking the same donors, conclusions rested on cross-sectional statistical analysis.

TCRdb reprocessed the 5' RACE reads with MiXCR, giving one entry per CDR3 protein. The sample has approximately 590,000 distinct CDR3 sequences, around a tenth seen once. These same data were also listed under a study on yellow fever vaccine responses in identical twins.

The chain joins TRBV5-1 to TRBJ2-7; perhaps TRBD2 as D (6 bases). The material sequenced was PBMCs. This receptor was identified in a young woman in good health. The CDR3 protein is CASSLYWGEYEQYF. In nucleotides, the CDR3 is TGCGCCAGCAGCTTGTATTGGGGGGAGTACGAGCAGTACTTC.